Listed below are T cell receptor beta chains from one sample, sequenced in a study of T cell responses to AZD1222 COVID-19 vaccine. Measured with immunoSEQ multiplex PCR; TCRdb has only the in-frame clones, and not every one. The data contain around 140,000 clones, 80% to 90% of them singletons. This specimen consisted of peripheral blood, obtained on day 0 of AZD1222 vaccination. All receptors derive from an adult in good health. CDR3s include the opening cysteine and the closing phenylalanine or tryptophan. D genes are given only for firm matches. A clone size is listed for some rows: how often the clone was seen (once, few, many), or a class if it is expanded.

D gene | clone size | J gene | V gene | CDR3 DNA | CDR3 protein
. | once | TRBJ2-7 | TRBV7-6 | TGTGCCAGCAGCTATACGGGGCCTTCCTACGAGCAGTACTTC | CASSYTGPSYEQYF
. | . | TRBJ2-5 | TRBV6-5 | TGTGCCAGCAGGACGGCAGGGGTAGGGGGAGAGACCCAGTACTTC | CASRTAGVGGETQYF
TRBD2 | . | TRBJ2-3 | TRBV7-9 | TGTGCCAGCAGGGCCGGGGGGACAGATACGCAGTATTTT | CASRAGGTDTQYF
TRBD2 | . | TRBJ2-5 | TRBV29-1 | TGCAGCGTTGAACTAGCGGGAGGGGGGGAGACCCAGTACTTC | CSVELAGGGETQYF
TRBD2 | once | TRBJ2-1 | TRBV11-2 | TGTGCCAGCAGCTCGACTAGCGGGATGAGAAATGAGCAGTTCTTC | CASSSTSGMRNEQFF
. | . | TRBJ2-6 | TRBV30 | TGTGCCTGGAGTTATGGAAGTGCTAGCTCTGGGGCCAACGTCCTGACTTTC | CAWSYGSASSGANVLTF
. | . | TRBJ1-5 | TRBV28 | TGTGCCAGCAGTTTAAACCTTTGGAGGCGCAATCAGCCCCAGCATTTT | CASSLNLWRRNQPQHF
. | . | TRBJ1-2 | TRBV28 | TGTGCCAGCAGTTTACTGGCAGGACACTATGGCTACACCTTC | CASSLLAGHYGYTF
TRBD2 | . | TRBJ2-7 | TRBV10-2 | TGCGCCAGCAGCCGGGACTACTTCTCCTACGAGCAGTACTTC | CASSRDYFSYEQYF
. | . | TRBJ2-1 | TRBV6-1 | TGTGCCAGCAGTGAGGTCCGAGACAATGAGCAGTTCTTC | CASSEVRDNEQFF
TRBD2 | . | TRBJ2-7 | TRBV7-9 | TGTGCCAGCAAAACTAGCGGTTCGGCCCCCTACGAGCAGTACTTC | CASKTSGSAPYEQYF
. | . | TRBJ1-4 | TRBV28 | TGTGCCAGCTGGAAGGGACCACGTGAAAAACTGTTTTTT | CASWKGPREKLFF
TRBD1 | . | TRBJ2-2 | TRBV11-3 | TGTGCCAGCAGCTCACGTCCGGGACAGGGGGCTTTCGGGGAGCTGTTTTTT | CASSSRPGQGAFGELFF
. | . | TRBJ1-5 | TRBV27 | TGTGCCACCCTCCGGAGTGGCAGGATGTATAGCAATCAGCCCCAGCATTTT | CATLRSGRMYSNQPQHF
TRBD2 | . | TRBJ2-2 | TRBV7-3 | TGTGCCAGCAGCCTCTTAGCGGGCTCGAACACCGGGGAGCTGTTTTTT | CASSLLAGSNTGELFF
TRBD1 | few | TRBJ1-5 | TRBV6-5 | TGTGCCAGCAGCACCACAGGGGTTTATCAGCCCCAGCATTTT | CASSTTGVYQPQHF
TRBD2 | . | TRBJ2-1 | TRBV9 | TGTGCCAGCAGCCCGAGGACTGCCTCTAGCGGGAGTTCTATTTACAATGAGCAGTTCTTC | CASSPRTASSGSSIYNEQFF
. | . | TRBJ1-1 | TRBV2 | TGTGCCAGCAGTGCGCAAGGAGGTCTCACTGAAGCTTTCTTT | CASSAQGGLTEAFF
TRBD2 | . | TRBJ2-3 | TRBV4-2 | TGTGCCAGCAGCCAGACCCCAAGCGGGAGGTCCACAGATACGCAGTATTTT | CASSQTPSGRSTDTQYF
TRBD1 | . | TRBJ2-2 | TRBV28 | TGTGCCAGCAGTTCGGGACAGGGCCACACCGGGGAGCTGTTTTTT | CASSSGQGHTGELFF
TRBD2 | . | TRBJ2-1 | TRBV4-1 | TGCGCCAGCGCCAAAATGACTAGCGGGAGCACCGATGAGCAGTTCTTC | CASAKMTSGSTDEQFF
. | . | TRBJ1-2 | TRBV28 | TGTGCCAGCAGCCTCGTTGCGGGACGGTACTATGGCTACACCTTC | CASSLVAGRYYGYTF
TRBD1 | . | TRBJ2-7 | TRBV4-3 | TGCGCCAGCAGCCAATTCGCAGGGGGATACTACGAGCAGTACTTC | CASSQFAGGYYEQYF
. | . | TRBJ1-1 | TRBV10-3 | TGTGCCATCAGTGAGTCAGGTGGAGGGGCTGAAGCTTTCTTT | CAISESGGGAEAFF
TRBD1 | . | TRBJ2-7 | TRBV6-5 | TGTGCCAGCAGTTTTGACAGGGGGAGAGACGAGCAGTACTTC | CASSFDRGRDEQYF
. | . | TRBJ1-2 | TRBV3-1/TRBV3-2 | TGTGCCAGCACTCTTACACGGGGACGTGGCTACACCTTC | CASTLTRGRGYTF
. | . | TRBJ1-1 | TRBV13 | TGTGCCAGCAGCCTGGGACGTTCGGGCACTGAAGCTTTCTTT | CASSLGRSGTEAFF
. | . | TRBJ1-6 | TRBV27 | TGTGCCAGCAGCCCTAATTCACCCCTCCACTTT | CASSPNSPLHF
. | . | TRBJ2-3 | TRBV19 | TGTGCCAGTAGTATAGTAGGGCGGGATACGCAGTATTTT | CASSIVGRDTQYF
. | . | TRBJ2-3 | TRBV19 | TGTGCCAGTAGTCCTAATACAGGGAGTACAGATACGCAGTATTTT | CASSPNTGSTDTQYF
. | . | TRBJ2-7 | TRBV5-1 | TGCGCCAGCGGCCCTTTCGGCGGAAAAGCCTACGAGCAGTACTTC | CASGPFGGKAYEQYF
TRBD2 | . | TRBJ2-5 | TRBV2 | TGTGCCAGCTGGGGACTATACCAAGAGACCCAGTACTTC | CASWGLYQETQYF
TRBD2 | . | TRBJ2-1 | TRBV5-6 | TGTGCCAGCAGCTTTCAGACTAGCGGGAGGGCCTGGCTGAATGAGCAGTTCTTC | CASSFQTSGRAWLNEQFF
. | . | TRBJ1-1 | TRBV5-1 | TGCGCCAGCAGCTTGGCCCGGACCGCGATGAACACTGAAGCTTTCTTT | CASSLARTAMNTEAFF
. | once | TRBJ2-1 | TRBV5-4 | TGTGCCAGCAGCTTGGTGACCGTCCCTGAGCAGTTCTTC | CASSLVTVPEQFF